This TCR beta chain is drawn from a study of CD4 T cells in relation to SARS-CoV-2 and coronaviruses. Study-level information: TCR beta CDR3s were sequenced after roughly nine-day antigen culture of PBMCs. Crossreactive spike epitopes shared across donors were mapped to their HLA restriction.

The V and J ends lost 4 bases and 9 bases, in that order; junction bases with no gene match: 9. CDR1 is SGHTA and CDR2 is FQGNSA in the germline V gene. The CDR3 is 15 residues long. Comments on this clone: Its matching antigen is unknown.

Sequencing used immunoSEQ multiplex PCR; TCRdb keeps in-frame clones, though not all of them. The repertoire has 15,000 to 25,000 clones, 77% of them found once; the top ten carry 20% to 30%. The unexposed donors gave CD4+ T cells in about 2011-2019, prior to COVID-19. CD4+ T cells were isolated from the cells after 10 days of culture. Each well had a few million PBMCs in approximately 5% human AB serum with IL-2. On days 3 and 7, cultures got half fresh IL-2 medium. This clonotype originated in a human donor in good health. The sequencing sample was made of CD4+ T cells from PBMCs, cultured in vitro. The chain couples TRBV7-2 to TRBJ2-1, with TRBD2 matching over 10 bases. CDR3 protein: CASSSVAGGSAEQFF. CDR3 nucleotides: TGTGCCAGCAGCTCGGTAGCGGGGGGCTCCGCTGAGCAGTTCTTC.